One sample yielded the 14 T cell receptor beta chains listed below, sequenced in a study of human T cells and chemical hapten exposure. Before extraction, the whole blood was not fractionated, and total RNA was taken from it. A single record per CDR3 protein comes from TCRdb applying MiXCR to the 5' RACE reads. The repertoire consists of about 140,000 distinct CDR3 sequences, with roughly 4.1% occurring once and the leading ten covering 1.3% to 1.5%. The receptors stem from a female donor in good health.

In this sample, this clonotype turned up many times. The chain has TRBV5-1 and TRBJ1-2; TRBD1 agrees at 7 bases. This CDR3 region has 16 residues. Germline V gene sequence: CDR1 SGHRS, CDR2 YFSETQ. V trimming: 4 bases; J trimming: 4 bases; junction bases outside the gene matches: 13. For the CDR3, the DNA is TGCGCCAGCAGCGGGACAGACTTTGACTCGACCTATGGCTACACCTTC. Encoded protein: CASSGTDFDSTYGYTF.

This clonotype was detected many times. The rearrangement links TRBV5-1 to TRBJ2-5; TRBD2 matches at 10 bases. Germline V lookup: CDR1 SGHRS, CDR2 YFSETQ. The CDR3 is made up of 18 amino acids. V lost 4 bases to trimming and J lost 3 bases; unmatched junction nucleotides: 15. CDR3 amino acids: CASSPMASSGGAEETQYF. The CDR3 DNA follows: TGCGCCAGCAGCCCCATGGCCTCCAGCGGGGGGGCCGAAGAGACCCAGTACTTC.

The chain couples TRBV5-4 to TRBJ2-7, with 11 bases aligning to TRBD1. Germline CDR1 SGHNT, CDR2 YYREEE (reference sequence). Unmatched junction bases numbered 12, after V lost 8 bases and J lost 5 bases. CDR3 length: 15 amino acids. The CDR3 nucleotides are TGTGCCAGTCGGGGAGGGGGACAGGGGGTCCACGAGCAGTACTTC. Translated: CASRGGGQGVHEQYF.

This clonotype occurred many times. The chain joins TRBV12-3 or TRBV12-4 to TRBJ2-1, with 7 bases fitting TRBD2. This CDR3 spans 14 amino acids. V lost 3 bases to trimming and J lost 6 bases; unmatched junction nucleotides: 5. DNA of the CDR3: TGTGCCAGCAGTTTGGCGGGGGTAACCAATGAGCAGTTCTTC. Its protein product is CASSLAGVTNEQFF.

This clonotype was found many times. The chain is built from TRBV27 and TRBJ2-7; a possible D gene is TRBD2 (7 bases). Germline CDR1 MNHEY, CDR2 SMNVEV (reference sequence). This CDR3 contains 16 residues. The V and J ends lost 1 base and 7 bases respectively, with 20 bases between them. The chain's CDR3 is CASSLLDSALGGEQYF. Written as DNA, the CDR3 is TGTGCCAGCAGTTTATTGGACAGCGCTCTGGGGGGGGAGCAGTACTTC.

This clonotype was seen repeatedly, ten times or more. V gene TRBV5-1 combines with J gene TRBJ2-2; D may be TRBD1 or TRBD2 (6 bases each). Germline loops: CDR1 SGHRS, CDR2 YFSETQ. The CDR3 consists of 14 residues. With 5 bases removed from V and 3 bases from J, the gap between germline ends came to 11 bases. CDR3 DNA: TGCGCCAGCAGTTTGAGGGGGGACACCGGGGAGCTGTTTTTT. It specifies CASSLRGDTGELFF.

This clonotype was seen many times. Here the CDR3 reads CSAPRGLYEQYF. In DNA, the CDR3 is TGCAGTGCCCCCAGGGGGCTGTACGAGCAGTACTTC. The chain combines TRBV20-1 with TRBJ2-7, with 8 bases that match TRBD1. Germline V CDR1 and CDR2: DFQATT, SNEGSKA (reference sequence). This CDR3 spans 12 amino acids. J was trimmed by 4 bases and V by 6 bases; bases with no gene match: 5.

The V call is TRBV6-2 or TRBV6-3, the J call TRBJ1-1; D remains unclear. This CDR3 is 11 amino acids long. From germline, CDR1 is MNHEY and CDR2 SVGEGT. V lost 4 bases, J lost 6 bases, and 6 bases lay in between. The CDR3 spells CASSCYAEAFF. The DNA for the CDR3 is TGTGCCAGCAGTTGTTACGCTGAAGCTTTCTTT.

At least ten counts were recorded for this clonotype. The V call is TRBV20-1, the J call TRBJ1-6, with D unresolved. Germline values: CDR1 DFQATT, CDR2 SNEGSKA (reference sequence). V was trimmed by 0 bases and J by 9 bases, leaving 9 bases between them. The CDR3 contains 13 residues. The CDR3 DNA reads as TGCAGTGCTAGAGATCAGGAGTTTTCACCCCTCCACTTT. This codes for CSARDQEFSPLHF.

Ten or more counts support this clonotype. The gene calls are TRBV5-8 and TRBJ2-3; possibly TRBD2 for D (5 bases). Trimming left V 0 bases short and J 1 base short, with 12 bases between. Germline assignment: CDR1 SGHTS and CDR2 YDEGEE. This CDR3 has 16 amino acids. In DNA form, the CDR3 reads TGTGCCAGCAGCTTGGCTTGGGGAGTGGGCACAGATACGCAGTATTTT. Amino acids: CASSLAWGVGTDTQYF.

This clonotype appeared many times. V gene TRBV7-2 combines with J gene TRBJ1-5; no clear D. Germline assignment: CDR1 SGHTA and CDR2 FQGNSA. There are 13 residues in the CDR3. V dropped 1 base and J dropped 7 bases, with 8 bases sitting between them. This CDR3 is CASSLVQEQPQHF. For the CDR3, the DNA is TGTGCCAGCAGCTTAGTCCAGGAGCAGCCCCAGCATTTT.

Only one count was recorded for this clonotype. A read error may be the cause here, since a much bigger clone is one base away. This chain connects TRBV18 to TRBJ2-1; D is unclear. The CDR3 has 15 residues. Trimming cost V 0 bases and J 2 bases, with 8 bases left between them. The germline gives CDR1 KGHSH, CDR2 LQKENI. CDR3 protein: CASSPPGSAYNEQFF. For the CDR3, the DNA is TGTGCCAGCTCACCACCGGGGTCCGCCTACAATGAGCAGTTCTTC.

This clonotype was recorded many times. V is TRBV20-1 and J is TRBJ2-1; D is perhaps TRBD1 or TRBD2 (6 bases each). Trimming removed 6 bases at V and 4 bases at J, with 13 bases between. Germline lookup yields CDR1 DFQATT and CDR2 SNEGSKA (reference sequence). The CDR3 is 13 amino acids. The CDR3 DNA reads TGCAGTGCCCAAAAAGGGGGGTACAATGAGCAGTTCTTC. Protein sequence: CSAQKGGYNEQFF.

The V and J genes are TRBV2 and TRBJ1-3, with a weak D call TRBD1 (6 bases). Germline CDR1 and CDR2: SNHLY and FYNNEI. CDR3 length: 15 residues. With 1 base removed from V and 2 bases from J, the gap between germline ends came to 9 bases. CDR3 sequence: CASSEGAGAGNTIYF. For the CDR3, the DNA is TGTGCCAGCAGTGAAGGGGCAGGGGCTGGAAACACCATATATTTT.